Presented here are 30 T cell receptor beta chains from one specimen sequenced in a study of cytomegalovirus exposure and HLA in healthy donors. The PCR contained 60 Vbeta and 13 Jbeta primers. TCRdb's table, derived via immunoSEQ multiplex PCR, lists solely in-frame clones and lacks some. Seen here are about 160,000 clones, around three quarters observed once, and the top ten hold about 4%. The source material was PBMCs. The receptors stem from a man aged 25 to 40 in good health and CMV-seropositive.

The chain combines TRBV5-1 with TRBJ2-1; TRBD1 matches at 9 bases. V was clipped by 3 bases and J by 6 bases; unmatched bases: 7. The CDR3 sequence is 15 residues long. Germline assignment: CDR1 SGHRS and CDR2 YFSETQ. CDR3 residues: CASSSGTGPTNEQFF. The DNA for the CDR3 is TGCGCCAGCAGCTCCGGGACAGGGCCTACCAATGAGCAGTTCTTC.

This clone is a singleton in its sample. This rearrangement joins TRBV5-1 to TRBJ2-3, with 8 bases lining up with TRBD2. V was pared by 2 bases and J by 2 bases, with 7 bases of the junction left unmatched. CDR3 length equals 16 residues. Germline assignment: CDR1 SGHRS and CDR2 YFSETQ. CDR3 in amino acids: CASSLPSGGSTDTQYF. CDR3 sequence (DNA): TGCGCCAGCAGCTTACCGAGCGGGGGATCCACAGATACGCAGTATTTT.

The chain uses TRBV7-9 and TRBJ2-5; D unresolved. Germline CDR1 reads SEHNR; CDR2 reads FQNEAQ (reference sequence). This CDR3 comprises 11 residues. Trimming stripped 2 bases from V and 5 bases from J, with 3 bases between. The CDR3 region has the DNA TGTGCCAGCAGCTTATATGAGACCCAGTACTTC. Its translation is CASSLYETQYF.

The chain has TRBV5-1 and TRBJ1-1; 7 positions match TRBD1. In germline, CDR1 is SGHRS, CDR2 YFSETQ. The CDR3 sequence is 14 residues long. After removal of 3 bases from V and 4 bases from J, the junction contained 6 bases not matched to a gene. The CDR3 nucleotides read TGCGCCAGCAGCTCCGGGACAGAGTCCACTGAAGCTTTCTTT. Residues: CASSSGTESTEAFF.

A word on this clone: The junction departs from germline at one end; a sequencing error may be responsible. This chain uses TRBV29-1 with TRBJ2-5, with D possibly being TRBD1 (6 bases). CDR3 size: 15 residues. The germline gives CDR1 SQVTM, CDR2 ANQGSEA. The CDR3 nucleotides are TGCTGCGTTGAATGGTCCCCAGGGGTACAAGAGACCCAGTACTTC. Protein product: CCVEWSPGVQETQYF.

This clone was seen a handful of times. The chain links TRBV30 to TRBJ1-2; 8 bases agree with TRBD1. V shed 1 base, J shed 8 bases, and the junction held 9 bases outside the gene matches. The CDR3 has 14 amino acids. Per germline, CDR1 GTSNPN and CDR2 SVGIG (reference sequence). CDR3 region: CAWSDSPGGRGYTF. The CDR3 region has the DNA TGTGCCTGGAGTGACTCCCCAGGGGGCAGGGGCTACACCTTC.

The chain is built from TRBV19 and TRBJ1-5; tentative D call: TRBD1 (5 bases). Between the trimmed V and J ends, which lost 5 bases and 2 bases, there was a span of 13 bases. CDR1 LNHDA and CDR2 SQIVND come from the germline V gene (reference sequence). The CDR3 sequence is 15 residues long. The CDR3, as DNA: TGTGCCAGTAGTGTCAGGGTTGACGGCAATCAGCCCCAGCATTTT. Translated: CASSVRVDGNQPQHF.

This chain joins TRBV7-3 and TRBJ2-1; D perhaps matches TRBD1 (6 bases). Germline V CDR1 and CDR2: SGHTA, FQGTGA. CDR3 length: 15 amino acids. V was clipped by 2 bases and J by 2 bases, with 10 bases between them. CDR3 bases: TGTGCCAGCAGCTTAGACGGGACACCCTACAATGAGCAGTTCTTC. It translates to CASSLDGTPYNEQFF.

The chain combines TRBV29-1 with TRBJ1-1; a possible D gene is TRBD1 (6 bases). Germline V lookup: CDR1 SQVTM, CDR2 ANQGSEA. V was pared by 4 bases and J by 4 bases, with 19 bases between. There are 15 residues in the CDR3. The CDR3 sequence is CSVVHNFDRRTEAFF. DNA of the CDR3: TGCAGCGTTGTTCACAATTTCGACAGGCGCACTGAAGCTTTCTTT. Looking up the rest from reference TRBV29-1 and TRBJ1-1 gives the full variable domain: SAVISQKPSRDICQRGTSLTIQCQVDSQVTMMFWYRQQPGQSLTLIATANQGSEATYESGFVIDKFPISRPNLTFSTLTVSNMSPEDSSIYLCSVVHNFDRRTEAFFGQGTRLTVV.

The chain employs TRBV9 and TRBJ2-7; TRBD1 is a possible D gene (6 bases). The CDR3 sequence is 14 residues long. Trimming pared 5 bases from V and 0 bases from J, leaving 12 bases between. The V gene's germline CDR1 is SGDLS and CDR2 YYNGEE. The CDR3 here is CASSAMTGSYEQYF. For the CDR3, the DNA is TGTGCCAGCAGTGCCATGACAGGCTCCTACGAGCAGTACTTC.

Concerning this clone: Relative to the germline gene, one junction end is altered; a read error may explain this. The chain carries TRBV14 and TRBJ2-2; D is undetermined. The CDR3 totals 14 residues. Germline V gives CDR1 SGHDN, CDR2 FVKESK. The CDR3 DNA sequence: TGTGCCAGCAGCCTACATCCGAATACCGGGGAGCTGTTTTTT. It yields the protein CASSLHPNTGELFF.

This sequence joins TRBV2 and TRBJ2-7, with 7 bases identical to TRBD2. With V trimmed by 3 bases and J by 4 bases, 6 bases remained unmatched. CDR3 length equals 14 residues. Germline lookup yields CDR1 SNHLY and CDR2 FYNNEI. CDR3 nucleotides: TGTGCCAGCAGTGACGGGCGGGGAGGGTACGAGCAGTACTTC. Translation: CASSDGRGGYEQYF.

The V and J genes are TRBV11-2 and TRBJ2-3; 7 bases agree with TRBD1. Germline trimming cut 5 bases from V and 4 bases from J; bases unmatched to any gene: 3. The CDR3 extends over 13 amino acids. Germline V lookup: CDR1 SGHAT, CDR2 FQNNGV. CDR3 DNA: TGTGCCAGCAGCAGCGACAGGGCAGATACGCAGTATTTT. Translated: CASSSDRADTQYF. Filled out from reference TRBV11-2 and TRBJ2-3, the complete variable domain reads EAGVAQSPRYKIIEKRQSVAFWCNPISGHATLYWYQQILGQGPKLLIQFQNNGVVDDSQLPKDRFSAERLKGVDSTLKIQPAKLEDSAVYLCASSSDRADTQYFGPGTRLTVL.

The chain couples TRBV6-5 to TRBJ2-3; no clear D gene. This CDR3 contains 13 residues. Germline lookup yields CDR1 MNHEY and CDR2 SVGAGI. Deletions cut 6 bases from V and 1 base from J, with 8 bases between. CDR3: CASSPLGTDTQYF. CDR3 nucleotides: TGTGCCAGCAGCCCACTGGGCACAGATACGCAGTATTTT.

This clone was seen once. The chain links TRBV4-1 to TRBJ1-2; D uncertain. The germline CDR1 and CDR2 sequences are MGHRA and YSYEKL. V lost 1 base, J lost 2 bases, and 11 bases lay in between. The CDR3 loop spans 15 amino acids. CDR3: CASSQAGEGNYGYTF. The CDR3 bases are TGCGCCAGCAGCCAAGCTGGGGAGGGCAACTATGGCTACACCTTC.

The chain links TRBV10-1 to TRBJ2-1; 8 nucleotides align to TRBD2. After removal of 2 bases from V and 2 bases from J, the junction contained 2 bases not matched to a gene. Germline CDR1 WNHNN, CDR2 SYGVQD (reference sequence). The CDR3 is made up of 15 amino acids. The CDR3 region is CASSETSGPYNEQFF. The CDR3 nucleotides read TGCGCCAGCAGTGAGACTAGCGGACCCTACAATGAGCAGTTCTTC.

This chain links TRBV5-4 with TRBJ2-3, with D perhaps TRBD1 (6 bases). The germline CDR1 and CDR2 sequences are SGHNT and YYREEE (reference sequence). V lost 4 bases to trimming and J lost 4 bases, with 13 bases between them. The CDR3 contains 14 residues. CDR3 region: CASSVNRVPDTQYF. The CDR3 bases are TGTGCCAGCAGCGTCAACAGGGTCCCAGATACGCAGTATTTT.

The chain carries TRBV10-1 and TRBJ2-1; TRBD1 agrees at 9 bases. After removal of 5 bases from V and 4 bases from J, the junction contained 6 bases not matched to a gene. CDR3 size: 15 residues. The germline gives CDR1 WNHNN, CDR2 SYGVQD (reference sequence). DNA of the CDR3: TGCGCCAGCAGTTCGACAGGGGGTATTTACAATGAGCAGTTCTTC. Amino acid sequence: CASSSTGGIYNEQFF.

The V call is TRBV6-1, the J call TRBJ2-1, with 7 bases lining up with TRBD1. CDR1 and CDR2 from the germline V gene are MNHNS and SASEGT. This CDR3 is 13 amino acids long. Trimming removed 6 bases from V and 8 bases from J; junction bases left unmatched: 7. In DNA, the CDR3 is TGTGCCAGCAGGCGGACAGGCAACCATGAGCAGTTCTTC. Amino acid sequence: CASRRTGNHEQFF.

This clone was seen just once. The CDR3 sequence: CVRSLVVDRNTEAFF. The CDR3 bases are TGTGTCAGAAGCCTCGTCGTGGACAGGAACACTGAAGCTTTCTTT. The rearrangement links TRBV7-5 to TRBJ1-1; TRBD1, as called in the table, went unchecked against the DNA. TRBV7-5 represents a pseudogene. This CDR3 is 15 amino acids long.

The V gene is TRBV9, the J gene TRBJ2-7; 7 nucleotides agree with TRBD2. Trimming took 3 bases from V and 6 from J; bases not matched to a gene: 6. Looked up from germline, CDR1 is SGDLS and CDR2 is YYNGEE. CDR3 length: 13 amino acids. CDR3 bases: TGTGCCAGCAGCGAGCGGGGTTCGGGCGAGCAGTACTTC. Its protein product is CASSERGSGEQYF.

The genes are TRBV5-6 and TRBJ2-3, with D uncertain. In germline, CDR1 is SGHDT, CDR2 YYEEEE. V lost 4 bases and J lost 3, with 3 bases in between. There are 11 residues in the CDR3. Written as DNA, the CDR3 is TGTGCCAGCAGCCTTACAGATACGCAGTATTTT. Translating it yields CASSLTDTQYF.

The CDR3 nucleotides are TGCGCCAGCAGCCATCCCTCGGGGAGGAGCACAGATACGCAGTATTTT. Its translation is CASSHPSGRSTDTQYF. The V and J genes are TRBV4-1 and TRBJ2-3; D is perhaps TRBD2 (6 bases). CDR1 and CDR2 (germline): MGHRA, YSYEKL. This CDR3 has 16 amino acids. V lost 3 bases and J lost 0, with 13 bases in between.

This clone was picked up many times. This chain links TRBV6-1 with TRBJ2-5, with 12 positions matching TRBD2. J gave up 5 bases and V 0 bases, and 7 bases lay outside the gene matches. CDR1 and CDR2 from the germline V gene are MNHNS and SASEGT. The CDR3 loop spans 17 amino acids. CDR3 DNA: TGTGCCAGCAGTGAAGCAGCTAGCGGGGGGGCCTGGGAGACCCAGTACTTC. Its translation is CASSEAASGGAWETQYF.

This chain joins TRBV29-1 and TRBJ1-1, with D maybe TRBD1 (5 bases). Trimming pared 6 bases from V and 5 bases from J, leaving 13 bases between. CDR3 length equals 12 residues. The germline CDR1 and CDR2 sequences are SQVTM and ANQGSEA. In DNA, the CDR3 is TGCAGCGTGTGGGACTTATCGACTGAAGCTTTCTTT. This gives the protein CSVWDLSTEAFF.

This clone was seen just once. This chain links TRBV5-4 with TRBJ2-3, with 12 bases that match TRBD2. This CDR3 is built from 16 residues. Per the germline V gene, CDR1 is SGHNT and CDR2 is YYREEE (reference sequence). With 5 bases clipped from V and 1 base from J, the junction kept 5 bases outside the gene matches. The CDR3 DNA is TGTGCCAGCAGGGCTAGCGGGGGGGCCGGCACAGATACGCAGTATTTT. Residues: CASRASGGAGTDTQYF.

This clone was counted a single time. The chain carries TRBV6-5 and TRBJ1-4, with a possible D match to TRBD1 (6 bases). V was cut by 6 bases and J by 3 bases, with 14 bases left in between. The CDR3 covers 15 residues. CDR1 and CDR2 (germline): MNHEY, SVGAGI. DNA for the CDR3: TGTGCCAGCAGCCCAGACAGGCTGTCTAATGAAAAACTGTTTTTT. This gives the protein CASSPDRLSNEKLFF.

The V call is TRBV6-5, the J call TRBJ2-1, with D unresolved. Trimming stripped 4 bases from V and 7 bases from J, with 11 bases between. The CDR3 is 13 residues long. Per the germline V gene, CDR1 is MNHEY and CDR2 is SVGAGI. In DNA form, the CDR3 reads TGTGCCAGCAGTTCTCCGGGTGCTAATGAGCAGTTCTTC. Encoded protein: CASSSPGANEQFF.

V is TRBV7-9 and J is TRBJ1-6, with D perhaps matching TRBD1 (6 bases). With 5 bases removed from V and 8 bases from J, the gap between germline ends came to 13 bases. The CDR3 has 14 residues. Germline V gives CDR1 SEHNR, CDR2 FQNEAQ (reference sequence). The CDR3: CASSPGGSHSPLHF. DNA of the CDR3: TGTGCCAGCAGCCCGGGGGGCTCCCATTCACCCCTCCACTTT.

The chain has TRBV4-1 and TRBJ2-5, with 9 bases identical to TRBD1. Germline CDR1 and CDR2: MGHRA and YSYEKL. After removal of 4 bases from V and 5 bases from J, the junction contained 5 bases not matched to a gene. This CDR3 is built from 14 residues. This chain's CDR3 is CASSPGTGRETQYF. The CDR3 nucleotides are TGCGCCAGCAGCCCCGGGACAGGGAGGGAGACCCAGTACTTC.